One and the same sample provided the 27 T cell receptor beta chains below, sequenced in a study of T cells in Graves' hyperthyroidism and ophthalmopathy. Amplified TCR beta CDR3 regions came from RNA transcripts. The HTBI primer set served for first-round RT-PCR of the TCR CDR3. From the multiplex PCR reads, TCRdb called clonotypes with MiXCR, one entry per CDR3 protein. The table lists about 400,000 distinct CDR3 sequences, about 15% of them singletons, with about 31% in the top ten. Material for sequencing was blood. These receptors were taken from a woman aged 25-40 years with Graves' hyperthyroidism.

The chain is built from TRBV5-1 and TRBJ2-7; 11 bases align to TRBD1. Unmatched junction bases numbered 12, after V lost 1 base and J lost 6 bases. The CDR3 runs to 17 residues. Germline V gene data show CDR1 as SGHRS and CDR2 as YFSETQ. The CDR3: CASSLRGRTGTGGEQYF. The CDR3 region has the DNA TGCGCCAGCAGCTTGAGGGGGCGGACCGGGACAGGGGGCGAGCAGTACTTC. Full variable domain (remainder filled in from reference TRBV5-1 and TRBJ2-7): KAGVTQTPRYLIKTRGQQVTLSCSPISGHRSVSWYQQTPGQGLQFLFEYFSETQRNKGNFPGRFSGRQFSNSRSEMNVSTLELGDSALYLCASSLRGRTGTGGEQYFGPGTRLTVT.

In this sample, this clonotype turned up many times. The genes are TRBV30 and TRBJ1-2; D is unclear. The germline V and J ends were trimmed by 2 bases and 2 bases, with 12 bases remaining between them. The CDR3 covers 14 residues. The germline V gene encodes CDR1 GTSNPN and CDR2 SVGIG (reference sequence). CDR3 protein: CAWSPNGPNYGYTF. In DNA, the CDR3 is TGTGCCTGGAGTCCCAACGGACCCAACTATGGCTACACCTTC.

A note on this clonotype: Germline is not matched at one junction end, which may reflect a read error. The chain links TRBV5-1 to TRBJ2-5; perhaps D is TRBD1 or TRBD2 (5 bases each). The germline CDR1 and CDR2 sequences are SGHRS and YFSETQ. This CDR3 has 14 amino acids. In DNA, the CDR3 is TGCGCCAGCGGCTTCAGGGACCCGAAAGAGACCCAGTACTTC. It codes for CASGFRDPKETQYF.

With respect to this clonotype: A read error may account for a junction end that differs from germline. Written as DNA, the CDR3 is TGTGCCGGCAGTCTTCAACCCCGGATGGAGCCCCAGCATTTT. This codes for CAGSLQPRMEPQHF. The chain links TRBV12-3 or TRBV12-4 to TRBJ1-5, with D unresolved. The CDR3 extends over 14 amino acids.

The chain joins TRBV28 to TRBJ1-3; the match to TRBD1 covers 7 bases. CDR1 and CDR2 (germline): MDHEN, SYDVKM. This CDR3 contains 12 residues. V lost 6 bases and J lost 10; bases outside the gene matches: 6. Written as DNA, the CDR3 is TGTGCCAGCAGCTCCCTGGACAGGACCATATATTTT. Protein: CASSSLDRTIYF.

This clonotype was recorded at least ten times. The gene calls are TRBV3-1 and TRBJ2-2; tentative D call: TRBD2 (6 bases). V was cut by 6 bases and J by 6 bases, with 14 bases left in between. Per the germline V gene, CDR1 is LGHDT and CDR2 is YNNKEL (reference sequence). The CDR3 sequence is 14 residues long. CDR3 DNA sequence: TGTGCCAGCAGACTCGGCGGCGGGGCCGGGGAGCTGTTTTTT. It encodes CASRLGGGAGELFF.

The chain couples TRBV2 to TRBJ1-1, with 8 bases aligning to TRBD1. The CDR3 runs 14 residues. Germline trimming cut 5 bases from V and 4 bases from J; bases unmatched to any gene: 6. Germline loops: CDR1 SNHLY, CDR2 FYNNEI. CDR3 loop: CASSLSGGFTEAFF. The CDR3 nucleotides are TGTGCCAGCAGTTTATCAGGGGGCTTCACTGAAGCTTTCTTT.

There are a few counts of this clonotype. The chain recombines TRBV9 with TRBJ2-7, with 10 bases aligning to TRBD2. Germline V lookup: CDR1 SGDLS, CDR2 YYNGEE. The CDR3 runs to 14 residues. V shed 4 bases, J shed 7 bases, and the junction held 8 bases outside the gene matches. The CDR3 region is CASSLGLATEEQYF. The CDR3 DNA is TGTGCCAGCAGCTTGGGACTAGCGACGGAGGAGCAGTACTTC.

This clonotype was counted at least ten times. This chain uses TRBV7-9 with TRBJ2-5; D may be TRBD1 (6 bases). The V end was cut by 2 bases, the J end by 2 bases, with 9 bases between. Germline CDR1 and CDR2: SEHNR and FQNEAQ (reference sequence). The CDR3 is 14 residues long. CDR3 in DNA: TGTGCCAGCAGCTTACGGACAGAACAAGAGACCCAGTACTTC. This codes for CASSLRTEQETQYF.

This clonotype has just a few counts. The V and J genes are TRBV7-9 and TRBJ1-2; D gene uncertain. The germline V gene encodes CDR1 SEHNR and CDR2 FQNEAQ (reference sequence). The V gene lost 1 base and the J gene lost 1 base, with 7 bases spanning the gap. The CDR3 is made up of 14 amino acids. In nucleotides, the CDR3 is TGTGCCAGCAGCTTAGGTGGCAGTAACTATGGCTACACCTTC. This encodes CASSLGGSNYGYTF.

This clonotype has at least ten counts. DNA of the CDR3: TGTGCCAGCAGTACGGACAGGGGGCGCGGCAATGAGCAGTTCTTC. This gives the protein CASSTDRGRGNEQFF. The rearrangement uses TRBV6-1 and TRBJ2-1, with TRBD1 matching 11 bases. V lost 5 bases and J lost 6; bases outside the gene matches: 6. The length of the CDR3 is 15 residues. CDR1 MNHNS and CDR2 SASEGT come from the germline V gene.

This clonotype was seen more than once but under ten times. The V call is TRBV7-2, the J call TRBJ2-2; 8 bases map to TRBD2. The CDR3 has 18 residues. Looked up from germline, CDR1 is SGHTA and CDR2 is FQGNSA. Unmatched junction bases numbered 7, after V lost 1 base and J lost 0 bases. The CDR3 region has the DNA TGTGCCAGCAGCTTAGAGTGGGCGGGAGGAACGAACACCGGGGAGCTGTTTTTT. Its protein is CASSLEWAGGTNTGELFF.

To note about this clonotype: Compared with germline, one end of the junction differs, possibly owing to a read error. This chain uses TRBV28 with TRBJ2-1; a possible D gene is TRBD1 (6 bases). Germline V lookup: CDR1 MDHEN, CDR2 SYDVKM. The CDR3 length is 17 residues. CDR3 amino acids: CASSPPTRGGRYNEQFF. Here the CDR3 DNA reads TGTGCTAGCAGTCCCCCAACCCGAGGGGGAAGATACAATGAGCAGTTCTTC.

The chain links TRBV6-2 or TRBV6-3 to TRBJ1-5; D is unclear. The CDR3 contains 13 residues. Trimming stripped 5 bases from V and 7 bases from J, with 12 bases between. Germline assignment: CDR1 MNHEY and CDR2 SVGEGT. CDR3 loop: CASSQPHPQPQHF. The DNA for the CDR3 is TGTGCCAGCAGTCAACCACACCCCCAGCCCCAGCATTTT.

This clonotype was seen a handful of times. This chain links TRBV6-2 or TRBV6-3 with TRBJ2-3; the match to TRBD2 covers 11 bases. The CDR3 contains 14 residues. Germline CDR1 and CDR2: MNHEY and SVGEGT. Trimming cost V 10 bases and J 4 bases; bases outside gene matches: 7. For the CDR3, the DNA is TGTGCCACCAACTTAGCGGGAGGGGCAGATACGCAGTATTTT. This translates into CATNLAGGADTQYF.

For this clonotype: A much bigger clone sits one base away, suggesting this may be a read error. The chain employs TRBV18 and TRBJ1-2, with 11 nucleotides matching TRBD1. The CDR3 loop spans 15 amino acids. Germline lookup yields CDR1 KGHSH and CDR2 LQKENI. The J segment lost 8 bases and the V segment lost 5 bases, leaving 10 bases of the junction unmatched. CDR3 bases: TGTGCCAGCTCATCGGGACAGGGGGAGCCCTGGGGCTACACCTTC. Translation gives CASSSGQGEPWGYTF.

The chain uses TRBV5-5 and TRBJ1-5; no reliable D call. The CDR3 is made up of 15 amino acids. CDR1 is SGHKS, CDR2 YYEKEE, per germline (reference sequence). V was trimmed by 1 base and J by 4 bases, leaving 12 bases between them. The CDR3 loop is CASSLQRFLNQPQHF. CDR3 DNA: TGTGCCAGCAGCTTGCAACGGTTTTTGAATCAGCCCCAGCATTTT.

There are a few counts of this clonotype. The chain carries TRBV5-4 and TRBJ2-7; no firm D call. The V end was cut by 0 bases, the J end by 3 bases, with 7 bases between. Germline CDR1 SGHNT, CDR2 YYREEE (reference sequence). There are 13 residues in the CDR3. The chain's CDR3 is CASSLDPVYEQYF. The CDR3 DNA sequence: TGTGCCAGCAGCTTGGATCCAGTCTACGAGCAGTACTTC.

This clonotype was found many times. The chain recombines TRBV6-1 with TRBJ1-1; no firm D call. Per germline, CDR1 MNHNS and CDR2 SASEGT. The V end lost 5 bases, the J end lost 1 base, and 11 bases lay between the germline ends. The CDR3 length is 14 residues. The CDR3 region is CASSQIPGNTEAFF. CDR3 DNA sequence: TGTGCCAGCAGTCAAATTCCAGGGAACACTGAAGCTTTCTTT.

This clonotype was counted ten times or more. The chain is built from TRBV5-5 and TRBJ2-1, with 7 bases matching TRBD2. V was pared by 4 bases and J by 4 bases, with 8 bases of the junction left unmatched. The CDR3 loop spans 15 amino acids. The V gene's germline CDR1 is SGHKS and CDR2 YYEKEE (reference sequence). The CDR3 reads CASSPGQRGYNEQFF. In nucleotides, the CDR3 is TGTGCCAGCAGCCCAGGGCAGCGGGGTTACAATGAGCAGTTCTTC.

This chain links TRBV20-1 with TRBJ2-2, with D perhaps matching TRBD1 or TRBD2 (6 bases each). Germline CDR1 and CDR2: DFQATT and SNEGSKA (reference sequence). Trimming shortened V by 6 bases and J by 6 bases, and 20 bases separated the two germline ends. This CDR3 is 15 amino acids long. CDR3 coding DNA: TGCAGTGCCGCCTGGGGGGCCCGGTGGGCCGGGGAGCTGTTTTTT. Translation: CSAAWGARWAGELFF.

This clonotype was counted at least ten times. This sequence joins TRBV30 and TRBJ2-2; D unresolved. CDR3 length equals 14 residues. V dropped 4 bases and J dropped 0 bases, with 9 bases sitting between them. Germline loops: CDR1 GTSNPN, CDR2 SVGIG (reference sequence). The CDR3, as DNA: TGTGCCTGGAAACGGTTTACGAACACCGGGGAGCTGTTTTTT. It encodes CAWKRFTNTGELFF. The entire variable domain, with the rest obtained from reference TRBV30 and TRBJ2-2, is as follows: SQTIHQWPATLVQPVGSPLSLECTVEGTSNPNLYWYRQAAGRGLQLLFYSVGIGQISSEVPQNLSASRPQDRQFILSSKKLLLSDSGFYLCAWKRFTNTGELFFGEGSRLTVL.

This clonotype was found many times. J is TRBJ2-2 and V is TRBV20-1; D is perhaps TRBD1 (6 bases). CDR1 and CDR2 (germline): DFQATT, SNEGSKA (reference sequence). The CDR3 contains 14 residues. The V and J ends lost 3 bases and 4 bases respectively, with 12 bases between them. The CDR3 protein is CSASSTGTTGELFF. CDR3 bases: TGCAGTGCTAGTAGTACAGGGACCACCGGGGAGCTGTTTTTT.

The chain recombines TRBV7-2 with TRBJ2-1; the D is unclear. The V end lost 5 bases, the J end lost 7 bases, and 15 bases lay between the germline ends. Looked up from germline, CDR1 is SGHTA and CDR2 is FQGNSA. The CDR3 consists of 14 residues. The CDR3 loop reads CASSPWMVSNEQFF. The CDR3 coding sequence is TGTGCCAGCAGCCCGTGGATGGTTAGTAATGAGCAGTTCTTC.

This clonotype has a count of ten or more. V usage is TRBV29-1 and J usage is TRBJ1-5, with D tentatively TRBD1 (5 bases). The CDR3 covers 13 residues. The germline gives CDR1 SQVTM, CDR2 ANQGSEA. The ends were cut back, 4 bases at V and 6 bases at J, with 13 bases in the middle. The CDR3 loop reads CSVAGRMGQPQHF. CDR3 coding DNA: TGCAGCGTTGCAGGGCGAATGGGTCAGCCCCAGCATTTT.

The chain is built from TRBV15 and TRBJ1-3; D is unclear. CDR3 size: 14 residues. The V gene lost 5 bases and the J gene lost 0 bases, with 8 bases spanning the gap. The germline V gene has CDR1 LNHNV and CDR2 YYDKDF (reference sequence). The CDR3: CATSGLGSGNTIYF. CDR3 in DNA: TGTGCCACCAGCGGGTTAGGCTCTGGAAACACCATATATTTT.

This clonotype was detected ten times or more. The chain employs TRBV6-1 and TRBJ2-7, with TRBD1 matching over 7 bases. The CDR3 totals 16 residues. Germline V lookup: CDR1 MNHNS, CDR2 SASEGT. V trimming: 6 bases; J trimming: 0 bases; junction bases outside the gene matches: 11. The CDR3 DNA is TGTGCCAGCAGAGACCCAGGACAGGCGGCCTCCTACGAGCAGTACTTC. It encodes CASRDPGQAASYEQYF.